Shown below are 3 T cell receptor beta chains from a single sample sequenced in a study of beta chain features in type 1 diabetes. Of the isolated RNA, all was reverse transcribed, and so the sequenced material was expressed TCRB transcripts. Generated by immunoSEQ multiplex PCR, the TCRdb table keeps only in-frame clones and is missing some. Of hundreds of thousands of clones in the sample, about 12% were seen once. The material sequenced was naive CD4+ T cells from blood. These receptors were obtained from a man aged 18 to 30 in good health.

This chain joins TRBV9 and TRBJ2-5, with TRBD1 as a possible D gene (6 bases). Germline assignment: CDR1 SGDLS and CDR2 YYNGEE. This CDR3 contains 14 residues. The germline V and J ends were trimmed by 4 bases and 1 base, with 11 bases remaining between them. The CDR3 region is CASSSGQFQETQYF. The CDR3 nucleotides are TGTGCCAGCAGCTCCGGACAGTTCCAAGAGACCCAGTACTTC.

The rearrangement links TRBV7-2 to TRBJ1-2; D possibly corresponds to TRBD1 (5 bases). Germline loops: CDR1 SGHTA, CDR2 FQGNSA. The CDR3 has 14 residues. V was trimmed by 6 bases and J by 6 bases, leaving 17 bases between them. As DNA, the CDR3 is TGTGCCAGCAGAGAAGGGTATGCGGGGGATGGCTACACCTTC. It yields the protein CASREGYAGDGYTF.

The J gene is TRBJ1-4, the V gene TRBV4-3; no clear D. Trimming stripped 0 bases from V and 3 bases from J, with 29 bases between. The V gene's germline CDR1 is LGHNA and CDR2 YSLEER. This CDR3 is 22 amino acids long. The CDR3 sequence is CASSQERRGTGLIDTANEKLFF. The CDR3 DNA reads TGCGCCAGCAGCCAAGAAAGACGCGGCACCGGACTAATTGACACAGCTAATGAAAAACTGTTTTTT.